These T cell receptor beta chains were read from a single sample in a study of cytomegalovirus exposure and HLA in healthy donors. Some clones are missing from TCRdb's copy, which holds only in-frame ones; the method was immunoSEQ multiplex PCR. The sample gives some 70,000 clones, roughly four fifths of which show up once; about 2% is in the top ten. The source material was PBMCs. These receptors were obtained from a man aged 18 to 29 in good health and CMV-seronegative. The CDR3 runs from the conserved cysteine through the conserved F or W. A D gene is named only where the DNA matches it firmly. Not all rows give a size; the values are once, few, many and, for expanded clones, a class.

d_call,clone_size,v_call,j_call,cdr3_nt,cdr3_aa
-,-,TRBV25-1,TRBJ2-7,TGTGCCAGCAGTGAATACAGTAACTACGAGCAGTACTTC,CASSEYSNYEQYF
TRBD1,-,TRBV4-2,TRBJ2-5,TGTGCCAGCAGCCAACTACGACAGGGAGAAGAGACCCAGTACTTC,CASSQLRQGEETQYF
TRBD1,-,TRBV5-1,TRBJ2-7,TGCGCCAGCAGCTTAGGACAGGGCAGCTACGAGCAGTACTTC,CASSLGQGSYEQYF
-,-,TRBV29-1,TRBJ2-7,TGCAGCGTTGGGAGGGGGCCGTACGAGCAGTACTTC,CSVGRGPYEQYF
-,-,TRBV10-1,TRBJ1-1,TGCGCCAGCAGTGAGATTGGAGTCGGGTGCCGGAATGACACTGAAGCTTTCTTT,CASSEIGVGCRNDTEAFF
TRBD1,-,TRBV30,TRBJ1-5,TGTGCCTGGAGTCCGACCTCCGGGACAGCGCCCCAGCATTTT,CAWSPTSGTAPQHF
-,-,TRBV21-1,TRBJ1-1,TGTGCGCCGACAACTAACCCACCGGGGACTGAAGCTTTCTTT,CAPTTNPPGTEAFF
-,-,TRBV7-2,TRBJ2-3,TGTGCCAGCAGCCCCCGGTCTAGCGCAAGAGATACGCAGTATTTT,CASSPRSSARDTQYF
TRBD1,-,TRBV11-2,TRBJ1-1,TGTGCCAGCAGCCCACGACAGGGCCGAACAGGTGAAGCTTTCTTT,CASSPRQGRTGEAFF
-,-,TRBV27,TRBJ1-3,TGTGCCAGCAGTTTCACAGGGTCCCCTGGAAACACCATATATTTT,CASSFTGSPGNTIYF
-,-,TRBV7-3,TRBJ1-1,TGTGCCAGCAGCTTAGGACTGGACAGTCACACTGAAGCTTTCTTT,CASSLGLDSHTEAFF
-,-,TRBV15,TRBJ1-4,TGTGCCACCAGCAGGCTGGACAGCATACTGTTTTTT,CATSRLDSILFF
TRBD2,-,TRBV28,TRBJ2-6,TGTGCCAGCAGTGCGACTAGCGGGGGGGCTTCTGGGGCCAACGTCCTGACTTTC,CASSATSGGASGANVLTF
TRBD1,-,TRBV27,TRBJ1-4,TGTGCCAGCAGTTTGGGGACAGGGGGTGAAAAACTGTTTTTT,CASSLGTGGEKLFF
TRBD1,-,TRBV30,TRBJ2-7,TGTGCCTGGTCGGGACAGGGTTACGAGCAGTACTTC,CAWSGQGYEQYF
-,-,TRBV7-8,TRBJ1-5,TGTGCCAGCAGCTGGGGGCAGGATCAGCCCCAGCATTTT,CASSWGQDQPQHF
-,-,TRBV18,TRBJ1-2,TGTGCCAGCTCACCACCGAACAGGGTGAATGGCTACACCTTC,CASSPPNRVNGYTF
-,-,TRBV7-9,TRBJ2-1,TGTTCCAGCTTGGGGGCCCTCAATGAGCAGTTCTTC,CSSLGALNEQFF
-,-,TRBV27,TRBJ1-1,TGTGCCAGCAAAACGACTGCCCCTGCGGGGATGAACACTGAAGCTTTCTTT,CASKTTAPAGMNTEAFF
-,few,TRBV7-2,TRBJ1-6,TGTGCCAGCAGCTTAGACAGAATTAATTCACCCCTCCACTTT,CASSLDRINSPLHF
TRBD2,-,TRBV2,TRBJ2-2,TGTGCCAGCAGCAAGGCTAGCGGGAGCTGGACCGGGGAGCTGTTTTTT,CASSKASGSWTGELFF
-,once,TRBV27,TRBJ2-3,TGTGCCAGCAGTTTTGCGAGTAGCACAGATACGCAGTATTTT,CASSFASSTDTQYF
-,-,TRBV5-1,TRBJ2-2,TGCGCCAGCAGCTTGGTAGGCGGGAACACCGGGGAGCTGTTTTTT,CASSLVGGNTGELFF
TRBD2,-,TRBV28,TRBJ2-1,TGTGCCAGCAGTTTAATAGCGGGTGAGCAGTTCTTC,CASSLIAGEQFF
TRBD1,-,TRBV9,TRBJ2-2,TGTGCCAGCAGCGTGACAGGGTCGATCGGGGAGCTGTTTTTT,CASSVTGSIGELFF
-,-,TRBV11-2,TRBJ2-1,TGTGCCAGCAGCTTAGGAGTCTCCTACAATGAGCAGTTCTTC,CASSLGVSYNEQFF
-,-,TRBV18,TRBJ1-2,TGTGCCAGCTCACCCCGTGTTATAGATGGCTACACCTTC,CASSPRVIDGYTF
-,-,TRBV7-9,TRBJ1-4,TGTGCCAGCAGCGGTCGGACACCGCAAGATGAAAAACTGTTTTTT,CASSGRTPQDEKLFF
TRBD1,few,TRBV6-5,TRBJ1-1,TGTGCCAGCAGCTACCAGGGGGGAGTCACTGAAGCTTTCTTT,CASSYQGGVTEAFF
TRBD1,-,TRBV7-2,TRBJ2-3,TGTGCCAGCAGCGCAGAGGGGGCAAACACAGATACGCAGTATTTT,CASSAEGANTDTQYF
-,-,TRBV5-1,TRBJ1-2,TGCGCCAGCAGCGAAAGGACTGCGGGGAATGGCTACACCTTC,CASSERTAGNGYTF
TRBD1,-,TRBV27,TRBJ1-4,TGTGCCAGCAGTCGGCCAGGGGGGGAAAAACTGTTTTTT,CASSRPGGEKLFF
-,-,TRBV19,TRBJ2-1,TGTGCCAGTAGTATACTCCGGACAGTTACAAGCAATGAGCAGTTCTTC,CASSILRTVTSNEQFF
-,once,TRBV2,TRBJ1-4,TGTGCCAGCAGTCCAAACATGAAGGAAAAACTGTTTTTT,CASSPNMKEKLFF
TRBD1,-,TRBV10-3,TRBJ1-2,TGTGCCATCAGTGAGTCCATCAGGACAGGGGGCAAGATCTACGGAGGCTACACCTTC,CAISESIRTGGKIYGGYTF
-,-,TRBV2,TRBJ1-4,TGTGCCAGCAGTGATGACAGATCTTCAACTAATGAAAAACTGTTTTTT,CASSDDRSSTNEKLFF
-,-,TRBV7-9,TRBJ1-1,TGTGCCAGCAGCTTACAGTGGGGCAGGAACACTGAAGCTTTCTTT,CASSLQWGRNTEAFF
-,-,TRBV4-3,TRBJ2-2,TGCGCCAGCAGCCAAGTAAGCCCCCGACACGGGGAGCTGTTTTTT,CASSQVSPRHGELFF
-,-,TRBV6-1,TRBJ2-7,TGTGCCAACTCTCTGACAGGCGTCCACGAGCAGTACTTC,CANSLTGVHEQYF
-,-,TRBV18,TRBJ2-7,TGTGCCAGCTCTCCGGGGGGCACGAGCTCCTACGAGCAGTACTTC,CASSPGGTSSYEQYF
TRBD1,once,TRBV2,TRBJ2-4,TGTGCCAGCAGCCCCGGACAGGGATCAAGAAACATTCAGTACTTC,CASSPGQGSRNIQYF
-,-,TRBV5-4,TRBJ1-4,TGTGCCAGCAGCCTGGCCGGGCCGGGGGATGAAAAACTGTTTTTT,CASSLAGPGDEKLFF
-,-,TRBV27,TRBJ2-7,TGTGCCAGCAGTCCACCTAGGTTCTACGAGCAGTACTTC,CASSPPRFYEQYF
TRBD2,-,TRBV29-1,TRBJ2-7,TGCAGCGTTGTGGCGGGAGGGATCTCCTACGAGCAGTACTTC,CSVVAGGISYEQYF
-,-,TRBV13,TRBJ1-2,TGTGCCAGCAGCCCACAGGGATATGACTATGGCTACACCTTC,CASSPQGYDYGYTF
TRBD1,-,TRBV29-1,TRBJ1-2,TGCAGCGTTGATAATTTGGACAGGCTATATGGAGTTGGCTACACCTTC,CSVDNLDRLYGVGYTF
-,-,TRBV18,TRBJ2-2,TGTGCCAGCTCACCTCAGAGAAGGGGAAACACCGGGGAGCTGTTTTTT,CASSPQRRGNTGELFF
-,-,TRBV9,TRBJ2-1,TGTGCCAGCAGCGTAAGGGGAAGTTACAATGAGCAGTTCTTC,CASSVRGSYNEQFF
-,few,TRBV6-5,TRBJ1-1,TGTGCCAGCTTTGAGGTACTGAACACTGAAGCTTTCTTT,CASFEVLNTEAFF
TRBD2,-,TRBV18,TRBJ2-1,TGTGCCAGCTCATCCTACTCGGCTAGCGGATACAATGAGCAGTTCTTC,CASSSYSASGYNEQFF
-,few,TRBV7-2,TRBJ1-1,TGTGCCAGCAGCTCCGACATGGGGGGGACTGAAGCTTTCTTT,CASSSDMGGTEAFF